The next 12 T cell receptor beta chains were all read from a single sample in a study of blood T cell repertoires in COVID-19. The protocol was immunoSEQ multiplex PCR, while the TCRdb copy is restricted to in-frame clones and leaves out a portion. The data contain 150,000 or so clones, 80% of them seen just once; the ten biggest clones take up 10% to 15%. Sequenced input: peripheral blood. These receptors all come from a man between 60 and 75 years old with active or convalescent COVID-19.

The rearrangement joins TRBV21-1 to TRBJ1-5; the table calls TRBD1, which could not be checked here. TRBV21-1 is a listed pseudogene. There are 17 residues in the CDR3. The CDR3 protein is CASSQGTGHNSNQPQHF. In DNA, the CDR3 is TGTGCCAGCTCTCAAGGGACAGGGCACAATAGCAATCAGCCCCAGCATTTT.

In its sample, this clone was seen once. The chain couples TRBV9 to TRBJ2-1; 9 bases map to TRBD1. The CDR3 has 15 residues. Germline CDR1 SGDLS, CDR2 YYNGEE. The trim removed 1 base at V and 4 bases at J, leaving 3 bases unmatched. The CDR3 loop reads CASSVYGTGYNEQFF. CDR3 DNA sequence: TGTGCCAGCAGCGTATATGGGACAGGGTACAATGAGCAGTTCTTC.

J is TRBJ2-1 and V is TRBV7-2, with TRBD1 matching 7 bases. V lost 5 bases and J lost 5; bases outside the gene matches: 6. Germline V gene data show CDR1 as SGHTA and CDR2 as FQGNSA. The CDR3 consists of 14 residues. The CDR3 region has the DNA TGTGCCAGCAGCCCCCGACAGGGTAACAATGAGCAGTTCTTC. This encodes CASSPRQGNNEQFF.

The genes are TRBV28 and TRBJ1-2; TRBD1 aligns across 7 bases. Trimming removed 8 bases from V and 4 bases from J; junction bases left unmatched: 4. The CDR3 consists of 12 residues. Germline values: CDR1 MDHEN, CDR2 SYDVKM. The CDR3, as DNA: TGTGCCAGCCGGGGACAGTCCTATGGCTACACCTTC. It codes for CASRGQSYGYTF.

J is TRBJ2-7 and V is TRBV5-1; D is possibly TRBD2 (6 bases). Trimming stripped 2 bases from V and 3 bases from J, with 12 bases between. Germline-derived CDR1 and CDR2 are SGHRS and YFSETQ. The CDR3 consists of 14 residues. DNA of the CDR3: TGCGCCAGCAGCTTATACGGGAGTCTCTACGAGCAGTACTTC. This codes for CASSLYGSLYEQYF.

This clone was counted many times. The genes are TRBV3-1 (or the pseudogene TRBV3-2) and TRBJ1-1; TRBD1 aligns across 8 bases. The CDR3 totals 16 residues. V was pared by 4 bases and J by 0 bases, with 7 bases of the junction left unmatched. CDR1 is LGHDT and CDR2 is YNNKEL in the germline V gene (reference sequence). This chain's CDR3 is CASSPSTGAMNTEAFF. CDR3 DNA: TGTGCCAGCAGCCCTTCGACAGGGGCCATGAACACTGAAGCTTTCTTT.

This clone was found once. The chain joins TRBV5-1 to TRBJ1-1, with D possibly matching TRBD1 (6 bases). Germline lookup yields CDR1 SGHRS and CDR2 YFSETQ. Trimming pared 3 bases from V and 5 bases from J, leaving 17 bases between. This CDR3 has 15 amino acids. The CDR3 region has the DNA TGCGCCAGCAGCTCCAGTGGGGGGGGCGCGACTGAAGCTTTCTTT. It translates to CASSSSGGGATEAFF.

The V and J genes are TRBV7-2 and TRBJ2-5, with 8 bases lining up with TRBD2. CDR1 and CDR2 from the germline V gene are SGHTA and FQGNSA. V shed 5 bases and J 2 bases; nucleotides not matched to a gene: 7. The length of the CDR3 is 15 residues. CDR3 sequence reads: CASSRGGTIQETQYF. CDR3 DNA: TGTGCCAGCAGCCGGGGGGGCACCATACAAGAGACCCAGTACTTC.

As DNA, the CDR3 is TGTGCCAGTAGTCCCCCCGGGGGACCTGGAAACACCATATATTTT. Amino acids: CASSPPGGPGNTIYF. The gene calls are TRBV19 and TRBJ1-3, with D possibly matching TRBD1 (5 bases). Trimming took off 5 bases at V and 2 bases at J, with 13 bases between the two ends. Germline lookup yields CDR1 LNHDA and CDR2 SQIVND (reference sequence). This CDR3 has 15 amino acids.

The chain links TRBV19 to TRBJ2-6, with TRBD1 as a possible D gene (5 bases). Germline V lookup: CDR1 LNHDA, CDR2 SQIVND (reference sequence). CDR3 length: 14 residues. V dropped 6 bases and J dropped 3 bases, with 9 bases sitting between them. CDR3: CASSYRLGANVLTF. CDR3 nucleotide sequence: TGTGCCAGTAGCTACAGGCTTGGGGCCAACGTCCTGACTTTC.

A few counts support this clone. The chain has TRBV12-5 and TRBJ1-1; unclear D gene. V dropped 6 bases and J dropped 4 bases, with 12 bases sitting between them. Germline V gives CDR1 LGHNT, CDR2 FRNRAP. The CDR3 runs to 13 residues. The CDR3 loop reads CASGALAGTEAFF. The CDR3 coding sequence is TGTGCTAGTGGCGCCCTGGCGGGCACTGAAGCTTTCTTT.

This clone was observed once. The gene calls are TRBV7-2 and TRBJ2-7; 9 bases line up with TRBD2. From germline, CDR1 is SGHTA and CDR2 FQGNSA. The CDR3 totals 15 residues. The V gene end was trimmed by 6 bases and the J gene end by 7 bases; junction bases not matched to a gene: 13. CDR3 sequence reads: CASSRELAGDREQYF. The CDR3 coding sequence is TGTGCCAGCAGTAGAGAATTAGCGGGAGATCGAGAGCAGTACTTC.